This T cell receptor beta chain emerged from a study of blood T cell repertoires in COVID-19. Study-level background: Acute and convalescent COVID-19 specimens originated in the United States, Italy and Spain. Sample material is recorded as cDNA or gDNA derived from T cells, B-cell-depleted T cells, or PBMCs.

CDR1 and CDR2 from the germline V gene are SGHDT and YYEEEE. The CDR3 covers 17 residues. The J segment lost 2 bases and the V segment lost 3 bases, leaving 13 bases of the junction unmatched. Original data processing: Reference gene primer amplification gave nucleated cell count estimates. TCRdb keeps only in-frame clones here, not all; method: immunoSEQ multiplex PCR. That table gives V, J and clone size, and the DNA gave D and trimming. This repertoire shows fewer than 250,000 clones, around four fifths found once; its top ten account for 5.5% to 7.5%. The sequencing input was peripheral blood. The rearrangement links TRBV5-6 to TRBJ2-5, with 7 bases matching TRBD1. The origin of this receptor is a woman aged 55-70 years with active or convalescent COVID-19. CDR3 loop: CASSSSSRDSFQETQYF. The CDR3 nucleotides are TGTGCCAGCAGCTCGTCATCTCGGGACAGTTTTCAAGAGACCCAGTACTTC. Variable domain in full (rest from reference TRBV5-6 and TRBJ2-5): DAGVTQSPTHLIKTRGQQVTLRCSPKSGHDTVSWYQQALGQGPQFIFQYYEEEERQRGNFPDRFSGHQFPNYSSELNVNALLLGDSALYLCASSSSSRDSFQETQYFGPGTRLLVL.